These 22 T cell receptor beta chains came from one sample sequenced in a study of cytomegalovirus exposure and HLA in healthy donors. The PCR contained 60 Vbeta and 13 Jbeta primers. Profiling relied on immunoSEQ multiplex PCR, and the TCRdb table lists in-frame clones only, not all of them. The sample records about 200,000 clones, roughly four fifths being singletons. Sequenced material: PBMCs. The receptors stem from a man aged 25-40 years in good health and CMV-seronegative.

The chain combines TRBV25-1 with TRBJ2-6, with D tentatively TRBD1 (5 bases). CDR1 is MGHDK, CDR2 SYGVNS, per germline. V lost 6 bases to trimming and J lost 4 bases, with 13 bases between them. The CDR3 has 15 amino acids. This chain's CDR3 is CASSERTPGANVLTF. The CDR3 nucleotides are TGTGCCAGCAGCGAACGGACACCAGGGGCCAACGTCCTGACTTTC.

CDR3 sequence: CSLGGREGSTDTQYF. In DNA form, the CDR3 reads TGCAGCCTCGGAGGGCGGGAGGGCTCCACAGATACGCAGTATTTT. This chain joins TRBV29-1 and TRBJ2-3; 9 nucleotides agree with TRBD2. Looked up from germline, CDR1 is SQVTM and CDR2 is ANQGSEA. This CDR3 has 15 residues. Losses at the gene ends were 8 bases for V and 2 bases for J; bases not matched to a gene: 11.

In its sample, this clone was seen once. The chain combines TRBV5-4 with TRBJ2-5; tentatively, D is TRBD2 (5 bases). In germline, CDR1 is SGHNT, CDR2 YYREEE (reference sequence). The CDR3 runs to 14 residues. The germline V and J ends were trimmed by 6 bases and 1 base, with 13 bases remaining between them. CDR3 residues: CASTLGSFQETQYF. The CDR3 nucleotides read TGTGCCAGCACCCTAGGGAGTTTCCAAGAGACCCAGTACTTC. Full variable domain (rest looked up from reference TRBV5-4 and TRBJ2-5): ETGVTQSPTHLIKTRGQQVTLRCSSQSGHNTVSWYQQALGQGPQFIFQYYREEENGRGNFPPRFSGLQFPNYSSELNVNALELDDSALYLCASTLGSFQETQYFGPGTRLLVL.

The count of this clone is one. The V and J genes are TRBV28 and TRBJ2-1, with 14 nucleotides matching TRBD2. V trimming: 3 bases; J trimming: 3 bases; junction bases outside the gene matches: 1. This CDR3 region has 16 residues. The germline V gene encodes CDR1 MDHEN and CDR2 SYDVKM. CDR3 sequence: CASSLTSGRGYNEQFF. In nucleotides, the CDR3 is TGTGCCAGCAGTTTGACTAGCGGGAGGGGCTACAATGAGCAGTTCTTC.

The J gene is TRBJ2-5, the V gene TRBV5-6; perhaps TRBD2 as D (5 bases). Trimming left V 9 bases short and J 4 bases short, with 19 bases between. CDR1 and CDR2 (germline): SGHDT, YYEEEE. CDR3 length equals 14 residues. CDR3 in amino acids: CATSREGVRETQYF. The CDR3 nucleotides read TGTGCCACATCACGGGAAGGAGTCCGAGAGACCCAGTACTTC.

This clone was counted a few times. V gene TRBV30 combines with J gene TRBJ2-4; possibly TRBD2 for D (5 bases). Trimming took off 4 bases at V and 0 bases at J, with 7 bases between the two ends. The germline gives CDR1 GTSNPN, CDR2 SVGIG (reference sequence). The CDR3 extends over 13 amino acids. CDR3 in DNA: TGTGCCTGGACAGGACTAGCCAAAAACATTCAGTACTTC. Translating it yields CAWTGLAKNIQYF.

V is TRBV5-4 and J is TRBJ1-1, with a tentative D call TRBD1 (5 bases). The V end lost 4 bases, the J end lost 0 bases, and 7 bases lay between the germline ends. CDR1 and CDR2 (germline): SGHNT, YYREEE (reference sequence). The CDR3 contains 13 residues. This CDR3 is CASSPDMNTEAFF. CDR3 in DNA: TGTGCCAGCAGCCCGGACATGAACACTGAAGCTTTCTTT.

This clone was seen just once. This sample includes further DNA sequences coding for the same CDR3. The V and J genes are TRBV9 and TRBJ2-3; 10 bases align to TRBD2. The CDR3 spans 16 residues. The germline gives CDR1 SGDLS, CDR2 YYNGEE. The ends lost 4 bases at V and 0 bases at J; junction bases unmatched: 5. The CDR3 sequence is CASSLRTSGSTDTQYF. The CDR3 nucleotides are TGTGCCAGCAGCCTACGGACTAGCGGAAGCACAGATACGCAGTATTTT.

This chain uses TRBV6-1 with TRBJ2-2; 9 nucleotides line up with TRBD2. The CDR3 contains 16 residues. CDR1 is MNHNS, CDR2 SASEGT, per germline. Unmatched junction bases numbered 8, after V lost 4 bases and J lost 5 bases. The CDR3 region has the DNA TGTGCCAGCAGTGGGGGTCTAGCGGGGAAAACCGGGGAGCTGTTTTTT. As protein: CASSGGLAGKTGELFF.

V usage is TRBV11-3 and J usage is TRBJ2-7, with D perhaps TRBD2 (5 bases). The CDR3 length is 13 residues. With 5 bases removed from V and 7 bases from J, the gap between germline ends came to 15 bases. Germline values: CDR1 SGHNT, CDR2 YENEEA. The CDR3 sequence is CASSRGLVGEQYF. DNA for the CDR3: TGTGCCAGCAGCAGAGGACTTGTTGGGGAGCAGTACTTC.

This rearrangement joins TRBV19 to TRBJ2-4, with 7 bases that match TRBD1. The CDR3 has 15 residues. Trimming cost V 5 bases and J 0 bases; bases outside gene matches: 4. Per germline, CDR1 LNHDA and CDR2 SQIVND (reference sequence). Here the CDR3 reads CASSGTDLAKNIQYF. CDR3 nucleotide sequence: TGTGCCAGTAGTGGGACAGATCTAGCCAAAAACATTCAGTACTTC.

The chain has TRBV2 and TRBJ2-7; no clear D gene. The length of the CDR3 is 13 residues. Germline lookup yields CDR1 SNHLY and CDR2 FYNNEI. The germline V and J ends were trimmed by 5 bases and 2 bases, with 10 bases remaining between them. The CDR3 reads CASSPRLTYEQYF. The CDR3 DNA is TGTGCCAGCAGTCCGAGGCTTACCTACGAGCAGTACTTC. The full variable domain, rest sourced from reference TRBV2 and TRBJ2-7, is EPEVTQTPSHQVTQMGQEVILRCVPISNHLYFYWYRQILGQKVEFLVSFYNNEISEKSEIFDDQFSVERPDGSNFTLKIRSTKLEDSAMYFCASSPRLTYEQYFGPGTRLTVT.

The rearrangement links TRBV7-8 to TRBJ1-2; the D is unclear. Germline loops: CDR1 SGHVS, CDR2 FQNEAQ. Trimming removed 5 bases at V and 1 base at J, with 11 bases between. The CDR3 has 14 residues. CDR3 in amino acids: CASSPRLFNYGYTF. The CDR3, as DNA: TGTGCCAGCAGCCCCCGACTCTTTAACTATGGCTACACCTTC.

The chain couples TRBV7-3 to TRBJ2-1, with 14 nucleotides matching TRBD2. The CDR3 is 15 amino acids. Germline V gene lookup returns CDR1 SGHTA and CDR2 FQGTGA. Trimming took 5 bases from V and 8 from J; bases not matched to a gene: 5. The CDR3 loop reads CASSKTSGRAHEQFF. CDR3 DNA sequence: TGTGCCAGCAGCAAGACTAGCGGGAGGGCCCATGAGCAGTTCTTC. Variable domain in full (rest from reference TRBV7-3 and TRBJ2-1): GAGVSQTPSNKVTEKGKYVELRCDPISGHTALYWYRQSLGQGPEFLIYFQGTGAADDSGLPNDRFFAVRPEGSVSTLKIQRTERGDSAVYLCASSKTSGRAHEQFFGPGTRLTVL.

J is TRBJ2-2 and V is TRBV5-1; D is possibly TRBD2 (7 bases). The CDR3 extends over 16 amino acids. The germline V gene has CDR1 SGHRS and CDR2 YFSETQ. Trimming removed 0 bases from V and 0 bases from J, with 9 bases in between. CDR3 coding DNA: TGCGCCAGCAGCTTGGGCGGGGGCACGAACACCGGGGAGCTGTTTTTT. Encoded protein: CASSLGGGTNTGELFF. The complete variable domain, with remaining parts taken from reference TRBV5-1 and TRBJ2-2, reads KAGVTQTPRYLIKTRGQQVTLSCSPISGHRSVSWYQQTPGQGLQFLFEYFSETQRNKGNFPGRFSGRQFSNSRSEMNVSTLELGDSALYLCASSLGGGTNTGELFFGEGSRLTVL.

The chain is built from TRBV28 and TRBJ1-2; 7 bases are a match to TRBD1. CDR3 length: 13 residues. Per germline, CDR1 MDHEN and CDR2 SYDVKM. Losses at the gene ends were 2 bases for V and 8 bases for J; bases not matched to a gene: 5. CDR3 nucleotide sequence: TGTGCCAGCAGTTTACTTGGACAGGAAGGCTACACCTTC. Protein: CASSLLGQEGYTF.

This chain connects TRBV1 to TRBJ2-5; the table calls TRBD2, which could not be checked here. TRBV1 is labeled a pseudogene. This CDR3 has 19 residues. The CDR3 DNA is TGCACCAGCAGCCAAGACCACCTAGCGGGAGGATCATGGGGAGAGACCCAGTACTTC. This gives the protein CTSSQDHLAGGSWGETQYF.

The V call is TRBV27, the J call TRBJ2-5; 10 bases line up with TRBD2. V dropped 2 bases and J dropped 7; count of bases not matched to a gene: 1. Looked up from germline, CDR1 is MNHEY and CDR2 is SMNVEV (reference sequence). CDR3 length equals 13 residues. The CDR3 reads CASSLGLAATQYF. The DNA for the CDR3 is TGTGCCAGCAGTTTAGGACTAGCGGCGACCCAGTACTTC.

The chain carries TRBV19 and TRBJ2-7, with a tentative D call TRBD2 (6 bases). V shed 4 bases and J shed 5 bases, with 12 bases lying between them. Germline loops: CDR1 LNHDA, CDR2 SQIVND (reference sequence). The CDR3 extends over 13 amino acids. The CDR3 DNA is TGTGCCAGTAGTAGTAGCGGTAGAGACGAGCAGTACTTC. Translation: CASSSSGRDEQYF.

V and J are TRBV10-3 and TRBJ2-2; 9 bases match TRBD2. The CDR3 is 15 amino acids. V dropped 5 bases and J dropped 6; count of bases not matched to a gene: 7. CDR1 and CDR2 (germline): ENHRY, SYGVKD. In DNA form, the CDR3 reads TGTGCCATCAGTAATAGCGGGAGTAATTCCGGGGAGCTGTTTTTT. Translated, it gives CAISNSGSNSGELFF.

The chain joins TRBV27 to TRBJ2-1; 8 bases agree with TRBD1. The trim removed 5 bases at V and 8 bases at J, leaving 11 bases unmatched. This CDR3 region has 15 residues. Germline assignment: CDR1 MNHEY and CDR2 SMNVEV (reference sequence). The CDR3: CASSPRDRHWDEQFF. The CDR3 coding sequence is TGTGCCAGCAGTCCCCGGGACAGGCATTGGGATGAGCAGTTCTTC.

This rearrangement joins TRBV5-1 to TRBJ2-4; 7 bases match TRBD2. The J segment lost 9 bases and the V segment lost 4 bases, leaving 10 bases of the junction unmatched. The CDR3 is 14 amino acids. From germline, CDR1 is SGHRS and CDR2 YFSETQ. CDR3 sequence: CASSGGLTGGIQYF. In DNA form, the CDR3 reads TGCGCCAGCAGCGGGGGACTAACCGGGGGCATTCAGTACTTC.